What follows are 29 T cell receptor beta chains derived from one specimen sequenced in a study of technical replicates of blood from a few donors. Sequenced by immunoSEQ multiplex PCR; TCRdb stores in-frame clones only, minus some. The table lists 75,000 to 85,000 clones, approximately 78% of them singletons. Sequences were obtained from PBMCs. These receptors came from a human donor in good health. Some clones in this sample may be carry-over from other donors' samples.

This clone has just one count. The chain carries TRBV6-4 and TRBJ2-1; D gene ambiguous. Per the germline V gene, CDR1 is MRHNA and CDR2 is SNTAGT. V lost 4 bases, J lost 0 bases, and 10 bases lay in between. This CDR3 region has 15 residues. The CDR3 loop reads CASSVRLSSYNEQFF. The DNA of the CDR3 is TGTGCCAGCAGTGTGCGCCTGAGCTCCTACAATGAGCAGTTCTTC.

CDR3 sequence: CASSLERTSGSSTQYF. DNA for the CDR3: TGCGCCAGCAGCTTGGAGCGGACTAGCGGGAGTTCTACGCAGTATTTT. This chain connects TRBV5-1 to TRBJ2-3; TRBD2 matches 13 bases. The CDR3 sequence is 16 residues long. Unmatched junction bases numbered 6, after V lost 0 bases and J lost 8 bases. Germline lookup yields CDR1 SGHRS and CDR2 YFSETQ. The full variable domain, rest sourced from reference TRBV5-1 and TRBJ2-3, is KAGVTQTPRYLIKTRGQQVTLSCSPISGHRSVSWYQQTPGQGLQFLFEYFSETQRNKGNFPGRFSGRQFSNSRSEMNVSTLELGDSALYLCASSLERTSGSSTQYFGPGTRLTVL.

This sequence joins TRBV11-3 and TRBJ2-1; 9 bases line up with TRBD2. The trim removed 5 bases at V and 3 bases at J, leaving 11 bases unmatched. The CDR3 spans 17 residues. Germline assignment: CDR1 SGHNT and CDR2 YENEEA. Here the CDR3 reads CASSRSGGGVYYNEQFF. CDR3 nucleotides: TGTGCCAGCAGCCGTAGCGGGGGTGGAGTTTACTACAATGAGCAGTTCTTC.

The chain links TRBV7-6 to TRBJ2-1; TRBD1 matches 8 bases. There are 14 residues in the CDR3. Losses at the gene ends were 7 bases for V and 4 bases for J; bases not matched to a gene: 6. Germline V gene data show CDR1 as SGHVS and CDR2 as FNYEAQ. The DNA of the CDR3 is TGTGCCAGCACGCCCGGGGACAGGTACAATGAGCAGTTCTTC. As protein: CASTPGDRYNEQFF.

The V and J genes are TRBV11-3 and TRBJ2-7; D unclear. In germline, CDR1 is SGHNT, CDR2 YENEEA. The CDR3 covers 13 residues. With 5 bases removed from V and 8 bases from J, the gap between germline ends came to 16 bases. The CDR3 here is CASSPRVLSQQYF. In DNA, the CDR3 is TGTGCCAGCAGCCCCCGGGTCCTATCCCAGCAGTACTTC.

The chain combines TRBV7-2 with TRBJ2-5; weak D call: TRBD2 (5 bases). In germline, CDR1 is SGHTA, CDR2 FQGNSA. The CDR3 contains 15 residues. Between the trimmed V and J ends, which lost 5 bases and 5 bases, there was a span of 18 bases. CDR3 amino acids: CASSLRARTGETQYF. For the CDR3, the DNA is TGTGCCAGCAGCCTTCGAGCCCGGACTGGGGAGACCCAGTACTTC.

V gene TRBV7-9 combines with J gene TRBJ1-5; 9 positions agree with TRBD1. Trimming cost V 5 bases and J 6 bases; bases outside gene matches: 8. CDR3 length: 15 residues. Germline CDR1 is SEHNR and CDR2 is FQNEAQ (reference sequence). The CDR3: CASSSPGTGLQPQHF. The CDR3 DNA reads TGTGCCAGCAGCAGCCCGGGGACAGGGCTTCAGCCCCAGCATTTT.

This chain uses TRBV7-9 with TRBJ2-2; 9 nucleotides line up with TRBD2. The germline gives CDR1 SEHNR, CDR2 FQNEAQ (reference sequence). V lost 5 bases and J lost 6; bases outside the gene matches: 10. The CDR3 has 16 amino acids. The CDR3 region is CASSKTPSGTSGELFF. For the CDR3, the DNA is TGTGCCAGCAGCAAAACCCCTAGCGGGACCTCCGGGGAGCTGTTTTTT. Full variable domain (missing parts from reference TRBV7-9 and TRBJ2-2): DTGVSQNPRHKITKRGQNVTFRCDPISEHNRLYWYRQTLGQGPEFLTYFQNEAQLEKSRLLSDRFSAERPKGSFSTLEIQRTEQGDSAMYLCASSKTPSGTSGELFFGEGSRLTVL.

This CDR3 is CASTQDRGNTGELFF. The CDR3 nucleotides read TGTGCCAGCACCCAGGACAGGGGAAACACCGGGGAGCTGTTTTTT. This sequence joins TRBV6-5 and TRBJ2-2, with 9 positions matching TRBD1. The germline CDR1 and CDR2 sequences are MNHEY and SVGAGI. CDR3 length: 15 amino acids. V dropped 7 bases and J dropped 2; count of bases not matched to a gene: 5.

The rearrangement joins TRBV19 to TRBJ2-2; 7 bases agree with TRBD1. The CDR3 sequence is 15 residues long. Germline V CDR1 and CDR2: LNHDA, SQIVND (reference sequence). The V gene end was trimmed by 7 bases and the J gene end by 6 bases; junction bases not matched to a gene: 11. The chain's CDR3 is CASIKEGGAAGELFF. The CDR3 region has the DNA TGTGCCAGTATCAAGGAAGGGGGCGCGGCCGGGGAGCTGTTTTTT.

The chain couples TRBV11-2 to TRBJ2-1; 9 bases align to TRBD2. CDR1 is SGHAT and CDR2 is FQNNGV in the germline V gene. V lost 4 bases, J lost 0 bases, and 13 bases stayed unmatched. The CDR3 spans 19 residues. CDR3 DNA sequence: TGTGCCAGCAGCTACCGGAAAACTAGCGGGCGTAGCTCCTACAATGAGCAGTTCTTC. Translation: CASSYRKTSGRSSYNEQFF.

In DNA form, the CDR3 reads TGTGCCAGCAGCGTAGTGGAAGGTCGCGGGGGTACGCAGTATTTT. Its translation: CASSVVEGRGGTQYF. The J gene is TRBJ2-3, the V gene TRBV9; 7 positions agree with TRBD2. Trimming at V came to 0 bases and at J to 8 bases, leaving 9 bases not matched to a gene. This CDR3 spans 15 amino acids. CDR1 and CDR2 from the germline V gene are SGDLS and YYNGEE. Using reference TRBV9 and TRBJ2-3 for the parts outside the CDR3, the full variable domain is DSGVTQTPKHLITATGQRVTLRCSPRSGDLSVYWYQQSLDQGLQFLIQYYNGEERAKGNILERFSAQQFPDLHSELNLSSLELGDSALYFCASSVVEGRGGTQYFGPGTRLTVL.

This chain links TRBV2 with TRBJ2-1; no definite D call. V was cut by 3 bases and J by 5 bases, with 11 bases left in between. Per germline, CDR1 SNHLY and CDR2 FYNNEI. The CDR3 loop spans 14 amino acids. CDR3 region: CASSDVARNNEQFF. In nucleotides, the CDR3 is TGTGCCAGCAGTGATGTGGCTAGAAACAATGAGCAGTTCTTC. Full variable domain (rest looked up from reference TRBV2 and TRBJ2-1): EPEVTQTPSHQVTQMGQEVILRCVPISNHLYFYWYRQILGQKVEFLVSFYNNEISEKSEIFDDQFSVERPDGSNFTLKIRSTKLEDSAMYFCASSDVARNNEQFFGPGTRLTVL.

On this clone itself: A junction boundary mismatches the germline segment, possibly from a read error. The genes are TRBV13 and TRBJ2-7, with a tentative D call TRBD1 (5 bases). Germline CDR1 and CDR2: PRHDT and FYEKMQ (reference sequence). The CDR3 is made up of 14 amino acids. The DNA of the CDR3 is TGTGCCAGCAGCTTAGACGACAGTGGTGCGTCCGTGGACTTC. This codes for CASSLDDSGASVDF.

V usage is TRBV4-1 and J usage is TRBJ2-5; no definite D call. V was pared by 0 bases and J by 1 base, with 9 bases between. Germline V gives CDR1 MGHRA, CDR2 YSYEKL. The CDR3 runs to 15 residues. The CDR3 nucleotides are TGCGCCAGCAGCCAAGATGAGCAGGCCCAAGAGACCCAGTACTTC. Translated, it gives CASSQDEQAQETQYF.

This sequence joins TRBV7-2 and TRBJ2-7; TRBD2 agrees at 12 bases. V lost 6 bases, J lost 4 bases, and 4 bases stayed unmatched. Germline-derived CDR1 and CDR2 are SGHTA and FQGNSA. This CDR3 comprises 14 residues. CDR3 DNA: TGTGCCAGCAGACGTGGACTAGCGGGGTACGAGCAGTACTTC. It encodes CASRRGLAGYEQYF.

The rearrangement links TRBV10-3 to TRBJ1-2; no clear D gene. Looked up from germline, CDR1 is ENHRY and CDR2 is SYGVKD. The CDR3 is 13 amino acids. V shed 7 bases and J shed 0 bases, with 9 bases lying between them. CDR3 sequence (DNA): TGTGCCATCAAGAAAGAGACTAACTATGGCTACACCTTC. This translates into CAIKKETNYGYTF.

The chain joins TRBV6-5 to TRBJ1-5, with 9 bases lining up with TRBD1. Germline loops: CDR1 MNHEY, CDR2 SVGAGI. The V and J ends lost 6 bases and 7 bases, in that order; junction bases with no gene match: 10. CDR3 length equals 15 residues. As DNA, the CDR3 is TGTGCCAGCAGGTTAAACAGGGGGCGAGGCCAGCCCCAGCATTTT. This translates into CASRLNRGRGQPQHF.

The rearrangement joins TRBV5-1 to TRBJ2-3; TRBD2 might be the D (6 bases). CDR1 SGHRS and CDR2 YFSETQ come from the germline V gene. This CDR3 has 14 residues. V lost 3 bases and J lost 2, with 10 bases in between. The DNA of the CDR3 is TGCGCCAGCAGCTCGGGACTGATCACAGATACGCAGTATTTT. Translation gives CASSSGLITDTQYF.

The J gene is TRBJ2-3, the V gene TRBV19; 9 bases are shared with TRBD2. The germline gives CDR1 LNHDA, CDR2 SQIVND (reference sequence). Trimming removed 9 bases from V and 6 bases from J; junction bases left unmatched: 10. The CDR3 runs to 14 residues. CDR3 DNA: TGTGCCAGCTCGGAGGCGGGGGGGCTGGATACGCAGTATTTT. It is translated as CASSEAGGLDTQYF.

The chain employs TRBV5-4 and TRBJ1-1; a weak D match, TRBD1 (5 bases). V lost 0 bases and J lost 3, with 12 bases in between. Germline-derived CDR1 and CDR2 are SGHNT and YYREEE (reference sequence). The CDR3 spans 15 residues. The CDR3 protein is CASSLAAGRDTEAFF. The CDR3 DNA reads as TGTGCCAGCAGCTTGGCGGCAGGGAGGGACACTGAAGCTTTCTTT.

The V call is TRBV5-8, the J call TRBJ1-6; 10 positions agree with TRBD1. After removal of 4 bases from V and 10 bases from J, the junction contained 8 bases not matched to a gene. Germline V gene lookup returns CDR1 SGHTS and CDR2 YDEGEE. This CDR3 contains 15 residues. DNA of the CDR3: TGTGCCAGCAGCCTCATGGGGACAGGGGAATCACCCCTCCACTTT. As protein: CASSLMGTGESPLHF.

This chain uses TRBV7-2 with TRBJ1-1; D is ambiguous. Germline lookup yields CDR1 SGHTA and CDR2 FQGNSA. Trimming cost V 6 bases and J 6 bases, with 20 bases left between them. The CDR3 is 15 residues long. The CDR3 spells CASSPYGEFIAEAFF. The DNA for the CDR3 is TGTGCCAGCAGTCCCTACGGTGAATTTATCGCTGAAGCTTTCTTT. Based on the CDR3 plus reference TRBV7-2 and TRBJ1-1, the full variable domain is GAGVSQSPSNKVTEKGKDVELRCDPISGHTALYWYRQSLGQGLEFLIYFQGNSAPDKSGLPSDRFSAERTGGSVSTLTIQRTQQEDSAVYLCASSPYGEFIAEAFFGQGTRLTVV.

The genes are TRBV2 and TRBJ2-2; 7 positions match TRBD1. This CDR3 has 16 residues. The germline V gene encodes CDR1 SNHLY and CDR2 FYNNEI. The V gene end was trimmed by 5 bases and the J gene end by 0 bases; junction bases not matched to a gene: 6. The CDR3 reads CASSPKTGSNTGELFF. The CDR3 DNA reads TGTGCCAGCAGTCCTAAGACAGGGTCGAACACCGGGGAGCTGTTTTTT.

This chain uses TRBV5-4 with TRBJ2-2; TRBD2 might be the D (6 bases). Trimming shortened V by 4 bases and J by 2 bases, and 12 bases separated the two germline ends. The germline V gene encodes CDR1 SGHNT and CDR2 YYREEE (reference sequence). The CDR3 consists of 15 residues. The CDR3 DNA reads TGTGCCAGCAGCATCAGCGGGTACAACACCGGGGAGCTGTTTTTT. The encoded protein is CASSISGYNTGELFF.

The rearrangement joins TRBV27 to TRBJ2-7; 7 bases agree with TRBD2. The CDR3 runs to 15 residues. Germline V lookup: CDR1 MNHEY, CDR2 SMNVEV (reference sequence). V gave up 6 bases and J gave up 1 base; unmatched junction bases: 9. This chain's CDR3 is CASSYSGEGSYEQYF. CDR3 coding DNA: TGTGCCAGCAGCTATAGTGGGGAGGGTTCCTACGAGCAGTACTTC.

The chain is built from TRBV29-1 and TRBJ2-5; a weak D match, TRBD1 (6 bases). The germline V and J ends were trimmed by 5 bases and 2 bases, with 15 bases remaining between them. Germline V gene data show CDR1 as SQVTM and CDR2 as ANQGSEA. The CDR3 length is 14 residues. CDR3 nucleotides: TGCAGCGTTAGAAGTGGACAGAGACAAGAGACCCAGTACTTC. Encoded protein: CSVRSGQRQETQYF.

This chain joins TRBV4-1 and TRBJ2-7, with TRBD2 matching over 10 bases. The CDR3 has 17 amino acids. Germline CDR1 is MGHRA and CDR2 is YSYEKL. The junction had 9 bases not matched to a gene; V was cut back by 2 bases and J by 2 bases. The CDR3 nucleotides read TGCGCCAGCAGCCAAATCCCTAGCGGGAGTAACGCCTACGAGCAGTACTTC. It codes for CASSQIPSGSNAYEQYF.

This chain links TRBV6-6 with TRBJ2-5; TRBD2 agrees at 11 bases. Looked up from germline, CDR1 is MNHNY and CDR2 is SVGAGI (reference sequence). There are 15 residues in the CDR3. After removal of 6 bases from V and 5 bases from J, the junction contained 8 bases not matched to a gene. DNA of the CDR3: TGTGCCAGCAGGGATAGCGGGAGGGGCAAGGAGACCCAGTACTTC. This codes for CASRDSGRGKETQYF.